Presented here are 5 T cell receptor beta chains from one specimen sequenced in a study of monozygotic twins with cystic fibrosis. Produced via immunoSEQ multiplex PCR; TCRdb's table is partial and in-frame only. Among about 36,000 clones, around nine tenths were seen once, and the ten largest hold 0.19%. The source material was blood. The receptors originated from a boy between 2 and 10 years old with cystic fibrosis.

The gene calls are TRBV5-4 and TRBJ2-7, with 9 bases lining up with TRBD1. This CDR3 is built from 15 residues. Per germline, CDR1 SGHNT and CDR2 YYREEE (reference sequence). Losses at the gene ends were 0 bases for V and 3 bases for J; bases not matched to a gene: 4. The CDR3 is CASSLGQGVIYEQYF. The CDR3 DNA sequence: TGTGCCAGCAGCTTGGGACAGGGGGTGATCTACGAGCAGTACTTC.

The chain employs TRBV9 and TRBJ1-4, with D perhaps matching TRBD1 (5 bases). Trimming took 0 bases from V and 7 from J, leaving 13 bases between them. There are 15 residues in the CDR3. The V gene's germline CDR1 is SGDLS and CDR2 YYNGEE. CDR3 sequence reads: CASSVAGRRGEKLFF. CDR3 DNA sequence: TGTGCCAGCAGCGTAGCGGGGCGCCGGGGTGAAAAACTGTTTTTT.

This chain uses TRBV7-8 with TRBJ1-4; no clear D. The CDR3 is 15 amino acids. Per the germline V gene, CDR1 is SGHVS and CDR2 is FQNEAQ. V was trimmed by 3 bases and J by 0 bases, leaving 8 bases between them. The CDR3 loop is CASSFTDATNEKLFF. CDR3 DNA sequence: TGTGCCAGCAGCTTTACAGACGCAACTAATGAAAAACTGTTTTTT.

The chain combines TRBV5-8 with TRBJ1-4; 9 nucleotides line up with TRBD1. The CDR3 is made up of 16 amino acids. The V and J ends lost 3 bases and 7 bases, in that order; junction bases with no gene match: 10. CDR1 is SGHTS, CDR2 YDEGEE, per germline. The CDR3 bases are TGTGCCAGCAGCTACCTTCCCGGGACAGGGACTGAAAAACTGTTTTTT. Translated, it gives CASSYLPGTGTEKLFF.

This chain uses TRBV21-1 with TRBJ2-4. TRBV21-1 is a pseudogene segment. CDR3 length: 12 residues. The CDR3 loop is CASSKVPNIQYF. CDR3 sequence (DNA): TGTGCCAGCAGCAAGGTGCCGAACATTCAGTACTTC.